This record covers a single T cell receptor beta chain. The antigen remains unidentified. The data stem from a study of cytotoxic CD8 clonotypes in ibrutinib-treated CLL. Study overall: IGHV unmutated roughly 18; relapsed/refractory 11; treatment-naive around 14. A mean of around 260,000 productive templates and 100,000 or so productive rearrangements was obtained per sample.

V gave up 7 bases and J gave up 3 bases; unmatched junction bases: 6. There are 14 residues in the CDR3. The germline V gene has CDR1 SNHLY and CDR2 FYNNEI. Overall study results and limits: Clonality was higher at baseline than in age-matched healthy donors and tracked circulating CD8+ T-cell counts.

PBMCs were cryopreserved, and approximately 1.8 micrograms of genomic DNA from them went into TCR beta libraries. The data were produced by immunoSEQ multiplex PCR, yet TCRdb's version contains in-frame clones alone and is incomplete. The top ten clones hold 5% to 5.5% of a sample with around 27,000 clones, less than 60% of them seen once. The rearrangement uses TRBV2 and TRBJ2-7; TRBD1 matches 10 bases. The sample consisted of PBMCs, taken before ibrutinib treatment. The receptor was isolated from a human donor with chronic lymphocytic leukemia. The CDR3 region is CASTPGQGFYEQYF. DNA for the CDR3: TGTGCCAGCACCCCGGGACAGGGGTTCTACGAGCAGTACTTC.